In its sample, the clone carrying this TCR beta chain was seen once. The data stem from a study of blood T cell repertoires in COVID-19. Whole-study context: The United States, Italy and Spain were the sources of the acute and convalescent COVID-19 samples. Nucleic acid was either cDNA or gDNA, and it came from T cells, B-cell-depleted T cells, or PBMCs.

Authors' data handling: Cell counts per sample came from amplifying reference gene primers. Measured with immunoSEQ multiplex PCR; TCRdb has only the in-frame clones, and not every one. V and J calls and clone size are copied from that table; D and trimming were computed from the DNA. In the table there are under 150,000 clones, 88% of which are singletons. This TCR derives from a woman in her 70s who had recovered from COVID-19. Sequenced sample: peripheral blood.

CDR3 region: CATSREAGGSPYEQYF. The CDR3 bases are TGTGCCACCAGCAGAGAGGCAGGGGGTAGTCCCTACGAGCAGTACTTC. This chain connects TRBV15 to TRBJ2-7; 7 positions match TRBD1. Germline CDR1 is LNHNV and CDR2 is YYDKDF (reference sequence). V shed 0 bases and J 2 bases; nucleotides not matched to a gene: 7. The CDR3 totals 16 residues.